One and the same sample provided the 21 T cell receptor beta chains below, sequenced in a study of T cell clonality in common variable immunodeficiency. TCRdb keeps only in-frame clones here, not all; method: immunoSEQ multiplex PCR. The sample holds 50,000 to 65,000 clones, and no clone turns up only once. Sequencing was done on a sample of peripheral blood mononuclear cells. All receptors come from a person between 18 and 70 years old in good health.

This clone was counted at least ten times. The read terminates 3 residues ahead of where the CDR3 ends, so the germline J gene completes it. The chain combines TRBV18 with TRBJ2-7; D is perhaps TRBD1 (5 bases). CDR3 size: 14 residues. Trimming left V 3 bases short and J 3 bases short, with 12 bases between. Germline V lookup: CDR1 KGHSH, CDR2 LQKENI. CDR3 in amino acids: CASSPQGPGYEQYF. Partial CDR3 DNA: TGTGCCAGCTCACCGCAGGGTCCTGGCTACGAG.

This clone was counted many times. Read sequence stops 3 residues before the CDR3 end, and the germline J gene provides the missing end. This rearrangement joins TRBV5-1 to TRBJ2-3; 11 nucleotides line up with TRBD2. In germline, CDR1 is SGHRS, CDR2 YFSETQ. The CDR3 loop spans 18 amino acids. Germline trimming cut 0 bases from V and 0 bases from J; bases unmatched to any gene: 6. The sequenced CDR3 bases are TGCGCCAGCAGCTTGGGAACGACTAGCGGGAAAAGCACAGATACG. This gives the protein CASSLGTTSGKSTDT. The complete CDR3 sequence is CASSLGTTSGKSTDTQYF.

This clone came up many times. The read falls 3 residues short of the CDR3 end, and the missing part is taken from the germline J gene. The chain joins TRBV20-1 to TRBJ1-5; TRBD1 aligns across 9 bases. CDR1 is DFQATT, CDR2 SNEGSKA, per germline (reference sequence). V was pared by 7 bases and J by 5 bases, with 9 bases of the junction left unmatched. The CDR3 has 14 amino acids. The part of the CDR3 DNA that was read is TGCAGTGTCGTTACAGGGGGCGCGGATCAGCCC. Encoded protein: CSVVTGGADQP. The entire CDR3 reads CSVVTGGADQPQHF.

This clone has ten or more counts. The read ends 3 residues early relative to the CDR3; the germline J gene fills the gap. The chain couples TRBV5-1 to TRBJ2-7; 8 nucleotides align to TRBD1. CDR3 length equals 11 residues. The V and J ends lost 5 bases and 6 bases, in that order; junction bases with no gene match: 1. Germline V gene sequence: CDR1 SGHRS, CDR2 YFSETQ. The covered CDR3 bases are TGCGCCAGCAGAACAGGGGGCGAG. It specifies CASRTGGE. The entire CDR3 reads CASRTGGEQYF.

The sample holds many counts of this clone. The read halts 3 residues ahead of the CDR3 end, with the missing end drawn from the germline J gene. J is TRBJ1-3 and V is TRBV11-2, with D maybe TRBD1 (5 bases). Germline CDR1 reads SGHAT; CDR2 reads FQNNGV. This CDR3 is built from 15 residues. V was pared by 6 bases and J by 1 base, with 13 bases between. The CDR3 bases that were read are TGTGCCAGCAGAGCAGGGTTAAGGTCTGGAAACACC. Protein product: CASRAGLRSGNT. The entire CDR3 reads CASRAGLRSGNTIYF. Full variable domain (outside the CDR3, taken from reference TRBV11-2 and TRBJ1-3): EAGVAQSPRYKIIEKRQSVAFWCNPISGHATLYWYQQILGQGPKLLIQFQNNGVVDDSQLPKDRFSAERLKGVDSTLKIQPAKLEDSAVYLCASRAGLRSGNTIYFGEGSWLTVV.

This clone was found many times. The read falls 3 residues short of the CDR3 end, and the missing part is taken from the germline J gene. The gene calls are TRBV2 and TRBJ1-2; D is perhaps TRBD1 (6 bases). CDR1 SNHLY and CDR2 FYNNEI come from the germline V gene. Trimming removed 6 bases at V and 1 base at J, with 21 bases between. The CDR3 length is 17 residues. CDR3 protein: CASRASLSGHLNYGYTF. CDR3 DNA (partial): TGTGCCAGCAGAGCGAGTCTTTCGGGACACCTTAACTATGGC.

This clone was seen many times. The read finishes 3 residues shy of the CDR3 end, and the germline J gene is used to complete it. The chain recombines TRBV6-1 with TRBJ1-1; 7 nucleotides align to TRBD1. V trimming: 8 bases; J trimming: 3 bases; junction bases outside the gene matches: 12. Germline V gene sequence: CDR1 MNHNS, CDR2 SASEGT. This CDR3 is 15 amino acids long. The CDR3 DNA, read in part, is TGTGCCAGCGGTGGACAGGACGGACGGGACACTGAA. It translates to CASGGQDGRDTE. The whole CDR3 reads CASGGQDGRDTEAFF.

This clone showed up many times. The CDR3 extends 3 residues past the end of the read, so its final part is completed from the germline J gene. The rearrangement joins TRBV11-2 to TRBJ2-1; 10 bases align to TRBD2. From germline, CDR1 is SGHAT and CDR2 FQNNGV. This CDR3 contains 14 residues. V was clipped by 3 bases and J by 8 bases; unmatched bases: 4. The CDR3 bases that were read are TGTGCCAGCAGCTTTCAGCGGGAGGGCCATGAG. It yields the protein CASSFQREGHE. The entire CDR3 is CASSFQREGHEQFF.

This clone has a count of ten or more. The observed sequence ends 3 residues before the CDR3 terminus, with the missing tail filled in from the germline J gene. This chain joins TRBV7-9 and TRBJ1-4; 7 bases match TRBD1. This CDR3 has 15 amino acids. Germline V CDR1 and CDR2: SEHNR, FQNEAQ (reference sequence). The junction had 7 bases not matched to a gene; V was cut back by 5 bases and J by 4 bases. The CDR3 sequence is CASSPARQGNEKLFF. CDR3 DNA (partial): TGTGCCAGCAGCCCGGCCAGACAGGGTAATGAAAAA.

This clone was observed a few times. A read error may explain this, as a much larger clone is one base away. Coverage ceases 3 residues before the CDR3 finishes, and the germline J gene fills in the end. The chain is built from TRBV20-1 and TRBJ2-7; possibly TRBD1 for D (5 bases). Trimming pared 2 bases from V and 5 bases from J, leaving 16 bases between. This CDR3 contains 14 residues. Germline values: CDR1 DFQATT, CDR2 SNEGSKA (reference sequence). CDR3 amino acids: CSARSRTPRDEQYF. The sequenced part of the CDR3 DNA is TGCAGTGCTAGATCCAGGACACCAAGGGACGAG.

At least ten counts were recorded for this clone. The missing CDR3 end, 3 residues past where the read stops, is filled in from the germline J gene. The chain links TRBV5-6 to TRBJ1-2; 7 bases agree with TRBD1. Germline CDR1 is SGHDT and CDR2 is YYEEEE. CDR3 size: 11 residues. Here the CDR3 reads CSWGQRYGYTF. The part of the CDR3 DNA that was read is TGTTCCTGGGGACAGCGCTATGGC. The full variable domain, rest sourced from reference TRBV5-6 and TRBJ1-2, is DAGVTQSPTHLIKTRGQQVTLRCSPKSGHDTVSWYQQALGQGPQFIFQYYEEEERQRGNFPDRFSGHQFPNYSSELNVNALLLGDSALYLCSWGQRYGYTFGSGTRLTVV.

This clone was seen more than once but under ten times. Coverage ceases 3 residues before the CDR3 finishes, and the germline J gene fills in the end. This chain uses TRBV30 with TRBJ2-1; D unresolved. Trimming took off 2 bases at V and 1 base at J, with 6 bases between the two ends. CDR3 length: 13 residues. Per the germline V gene, CDR1 is GTSNPN and CDR2 is SVGIG (reference sequence). Partial CDR3 DNA: TGTGCCTGGAGTCCCCATTCCTACAATGAG. This sequence encodes CAWSPHSYNE. The CDR3 in full is CAWSPHSYNEQFF.

This clone appeared many times. The read finishes 3 residues shy of the CDR3 end, and the germline J gene is used to complete it. This chain joins TRBV30 and TRBJ2-7; 9 positions agree with TRBD1. Germline loops: CDR1 GTSNPN, CDR2 SVGIG (reference sequence). The V segment lost 6 bases and the J segment 3 bases; nucleotides outside the gene matches: 6. The CDR3 extends over 13 amino acids. CDR3: CACPGQGGYEQYF. The CDR3 DNA, read in part, is TGTGCCTGTCCGGGACAGGGAGGCTACGAG.

In this sample, this clone turned up many times. Sequencing ends 3 residues short of the CDR3 end; the germline J gene provides the rest. V is TRBV2 and J is TRBJ2-1; 14 bases are a match to TRBD2. In germline, CDR1 is SNHLY, CDR2 FYNNEI. With V trimmed by 1 base and J by 5 bases, 7 bases remained unmatched. The CDR3 is 18 amino acids. CDR3 sequence: CASSEVTSGGAADNEQFF. The sequenced CDR3 bases are TGTGCCAGCAGTGAAGTGACTAGCGGGGGGGCGGCTGACAATGAG.

This clone was seen at least ten times. The sequenced part of the CDR3 DNA is TGTGCCAGCAGCTATAGGACAGGGGGAGAGACTGAA. It yields the protein CASSYRTGGETE. The CDR3 as a whole reads CASSYRTGGETEAFF. The chain has TRBV7-2 and TRBJ1-1, with 10 bases aligning to TRBD1. Coverage ceases 3 residues before the CDR3 finishes, and the germline J gene fills in the end. This CDR3 contains 15 residues. V lost 4 bases to trimming and J lost 5 bases; unmatched junction nucleotides: 7. The germline V gene has CDR1 SGHTA and CDR2 FQGNSA.

This clone has a count of ten or more. The read stops 3 residues short of the end of the CDR3; the missing end is completed from the germline J gene. The chain is built from TRBV20-1 and TRBJ1-6; possibly TRBD1 for D (5 bases). V was pared by 6 bases and J by 0 bases, with 15 bases between. The CDR3 is 16 residues long. CDR1 is DFQATT and CDR2 is SNEGSKA in the germline V gene (reference sequence). The CDR3: CSAQQRQSSYNSPLHF. CDR3 DNA (partial): TGCAGTGCCCAACAACGACAGAGCTCCTATAATTCACCC.

This clone was detected many times. CDR3 amino acids: CASSLAGRAPNEKLFF. The covered CDR3 bases are TGCGCCAGCAGCTTGGCGGGGAGGGCGCCGAATGAAAAA. The genes are TRBV5-1 and TRBJ1-4; D remains ambiguous. The CDR3 is cut off 3 residues early in the read; its end comes from the germline J gene. This CDR3 region has 16 residues. The V gene lost 0 bases and the J gene lost 5 bases, with 14 bases spanning the gap. CDR1 and CDR2 from the germline V gene are SGHRS and YFSETQ.

This clone appeared many times. The read stops 3 residues short of the end of the CDR3; the missing end is completed from the germline J gene. The chain recombines TRBV11-2 with TRBJ2-1, with D unresolved. Trimming cost V 0 bases and J 7 bases, with 10 bases left between them. The CDR3 extends over 14 amino acids. Germline V gene lookup returns CDR1 SGHAT and CDR2 FQNNGV. The covered CDR3 bases are TGTGCCAGCAGCTTAGACCCCGCCAGAAATGAG. Translated, it gives CASSLDPARNE. The full CDR3 protein reads CASSLDPARNEQFF. Looking up the rest from reference TRBV11-2 and TRBJ2-1 gives the full variable domain: EAGVAQSPRYKIIEKRQSVAFWCNPISGHATLYWYQQILGQGPKLLIQFQNNGVVDDSQLPKDRFSAERLKGVDSTLKIQPAKLEDSAVYLCASSLDPARNEQFFGPGTRLTVL.

This clone was picked up many times. The CDR3 sequence: CASSPQGCPGNTIYF. Partial CDR3 DNA: TGCGCCAGCAGTCCCCAGGGATGTCCTGGAAACACC. This rearrangement joins TRBV23-1 to TRBJ1-3, with D possibly matching TRBD1 (5 bases). The read finishes 3 residues shy of the CDR3 end, and the germline J gene is used to complete it. TRBV23-1 counts as an open reading frame of uncertain function. The CDR3 is made up of 15 amino acids. V was cut by 4 bases and J by 2 bases, with 12 bases left in between.

The sample holds many counts of this clone. The read halts 3 residues ahead of the CDR3 end, with the missing end drawn from the germline J gene. V usage is TRBV5-6 and J usage is TRBJ2-3; D is ambiguous. Germline lookup yields CDR1 SGHDT and CDR2 YYEEEE. The V and J ends lost 1 base and 4 bases respectively, with 4 bases between them. This CDR3 has 12 amino acids. The CDR3 is CASSLPADTQYF. The covered CDR3 bases are TGTGCCAGCAGCTTGCCCGCAGATACG.

The table lists this clone with many counts. The CDR3 DNA, read in part, is TGTGCCAGCAGCTTAACGGGGGGCGGGGGGACGGCG. Translated, it gives CASSLTGGGGTA. The whole CDR3 sequence reads CASSLTGGGGTAQYF. V is TRBV7-3 and J is TRBJ2-3, with 8 nucleotides matching TRBD2. Read coverage stops 3 residues before the CDR3 terminus; the germline J gene supplies the remainder. This CDR3 has 15 amino acids. CDR1 and CDR2 from the germline V gene are SGHTA and FQGTGA.